Presented here are 29 T cell receptor beta chains from one specimen sequenced in a study of blood T cells in healthy people across ages (dated by TCRdb to about 2015). The library came from 5' RACE. The sequencer listed for this sample is Illumina HiSeq 2500. A second PCR of about 6 to 11 cycles was performed with a sample-barcoded 5' primer and a J-beta primer mix. The raw public data were reprocessed by TCRdb itself: fastp quality trimming at Q25, MiXCR clonotype calling, in-frame beta chains only. Each entry merges the rows of one CDR3 protein and shows their most common DNA and genes. The sample table shows about 680,000 distinct CDR3 sequences, and 45% to 50% are seen once. Of the sample, around a third falls within the top ten clones. Sample: blood. These receptors were taken from a woman aged 60 to 75 in good health.

The V gene is TRBV7-9, the J gene TRBJ1-2, with 7 bases that match TRBD1. CDR1 is SEHNR and CDR2 is FQNEAQ in the germline V gene (reference sequence). The CDR3 length is 14 residues. The CDR3, as DNA: TGTGCTGGAACCGGGACAGCTACCAATTATGGCTACACCTTC. This sequence encodes CAGTGTATNYGYTF.

In this sample, this clonotype turned up a few times. The chain joins TRBV2 to TRBJ2-4; 7 bases are shared with TRBD1. With 7 bases clipped from V and 3 bases from J, the junction kept 15 bases outside the gene matches. The CDR3 covers 17 residues. Germline loops: CDR1 SNHLY, CDR2 FYNNEI. Written as DNA, the CDR3 is TGTGCCAGCACAATGGGACAGTCATTTAGGGGCAAAAACATTCAGTACTTC. It codes for CASTMGQSFRGKNIQYF.

This rearrangement joins TRBV28 to TRBJ2-1; perhaps TRBD2 as D (5 bases). The end of the DNA aligns better with TRBJ2-7, so the J call may be wrong. CDR3 size: 15 residues. From germline, CDR1 is MDHEN and CDR2 SYDVKM. This CDR3 reads CASSTLGSSYNEQYF. The CDR3 DNA reads as TGTGCCAGCAGCACACTGGGGAGCTCCTACAATGAGCAGTACTTC.

The table lists this clonotype with a few counts. This chain uses TRBV6-2 or TRBV6-3 with TRBJ1-2; D is possibly TRBD1 (6 bases). The CDR3 contains 15 residues. The ends were cut back, 4 bases at V and 2 bases at J, with 14 bases in the middle. Germline CDR1 is MNHEY and CDR2 is SVGEGT. The CDR3 sequence is CASSSHDRINYGYTF. The CDR3 DNA sequence: TGTGCCAGCAGTTCCCACGACAGGATAAACTATGGCTACACCTTC.

The genes are TRBV20-1 and TRBJ2-5; 7 bases fit TRBD1. Per the germline V gene, CDR1 is DFQATT and CDR2 is SNEGSKA (reference sequence). This CDR3 has 12 residues. The J segment lost 5 bases and the V segment lost 4 bases, leaving 4 bases of the junction unmatched. The CDR3 loop reads CSATDRVETQYF. CDR3 in DNA: TGCAGTGCTACAGACAGGGTTGAGACCCAGTACTTC.

The rearrangement joins TRBV6-2 or TRBV6-3 to TRBJ2-7; 7 positions agree with TRBD2. Germline lookup yields CDR1 MNHEY and CDR2 SVGEGT. Trimming removed 1 base from V and 0 bases from J; junction bases left unmatched: 12. CDR3 length: 18 amino acids. CDR3 amino acids: CASSYWTSRPPVSYEQYF. CDR3 bases: TGTGCCAGCAGTTACTGGACTAGTCGGCCTCCGGTCTCCTACGAGCAGTACTTC.

The V gene is TRBV20-1, the J gene TRBJ1-2; 9 nucleotides align to TRBD1. Germline V CDR1 and CDR2: DFQATT, SNEGSKA (reference sequence). The CDR3 has 13 residues. Trimming at V came to 2 bases and at J to 9 bases, leaving 7 bases not matched to a gene. CDR3 DNA sequence: TGCAGTGCTAGATTGGACAGGGGACGAAGCTACACCTTC. Encoded protein: CSARLDRGRSYTF.

This clonotype was observed at least ten times. The gene calls are TRBV7-2 and TRBJ2-7; TRBD1 matches 8 bases. The V and J ends lost 1 base and 3 bases, in that order; junction bases with no gene match: 5. This CDR3 contains 15 residues. The V gene's germline CDR1 is SGHTA and CDR2 FQGNSA. The DNA of the CDR3 is TGTGCCAGCAGCTTAGTCGGGACAGGTATCTACGAGCAGTACTTC. It encodes CASSLVGTGIYEQYF.

The CDR3 coding sequence is TGTGCCAGCAGCTTAGGTCCAGCTAGCTCCTACAATGAGCAGTACTTC. It yields the protein CASSLGPASSYNEQYF. This chain connects TRBV7-3 to TRBJ2-5; the D gene is possibly TRBD2 (5 bases). Germline V gene data show CDR1 as SGHTA and CDR2 as FQGTGA. The CDR3 is made up of 16 amino acids. Trimming shortened V by 2 bases and J by 11 bases, and 24 bases separated the two germline ends.

The chain uses TRBV6-2 or TRBV6-3 and TRBJ2-1; a weak D match, TRBD1 (5 bases). V was clipped by 6 bases and J by 13 bases, with 22 bases between them. Looked up from germline, CDR1 is MNHEY and CDR2 is SVGEGT. The CDR3 has 14 amino acids. The CDR3 region is CASRADSSRETQFF. CDR3 nucleotide sequence: TGTGCCAGCAGGGCCGACAGTTCTCGAGAGACCCAGTTCTTC.

V gene TRBV20-1 combines with J gene TRBJ1-1, with 10 bases aligning to TRBD1. The germline CDR1 and CDR2 sequences are DFQATT and SNEGSKA (reference sequence). The CDR3 is 14 amino acids. V was pared by 5 bases and J by 5 bases, with 8 bases of the junction left unmatched. Here the CDR3 DNA reads TGCAGTGCTGACGTTATGGGACAGGGGACTGAAGCTTTCTTT. Protein: CSADVMGQGTEAFF.

CDR3 region: CASSVVQGNTGELFF. DNA of the CDR3: TGTGCCAGCAGTGTGGTGCAGGGTAACACCGGGGAGCTGTTTTTT. This chain connects TRBV2 to TRBJ2-2; D is perhaps TRBD1 (5 bases). The CDR3 spans 15 residues. Trimming cost V 4 bases and J 2 bases, with 11 bases left between them. The V gene's germline CDR1 is SNHLY and CDR2 FYNNEI.

Here the CDR3 reads CASSLKQGGLDYEQYF. The CDR3, as DNA: TGTGCCAGCAGCTTGAAGCAGGGAGGGTTGGACTACGAGCAGTACTTC. This chain uses TRBV5-6 with TRBJ2-4, with 7 bases that match TRBD2. The tail of the sequence fits TRBJ2-7 better, so the J call may be wrong. The CDR3 consists of 16 residues. Per germline, CDR1 SGHDT and CDR2 YYEEEE.

As regards this clonotype: This could be a read error, since a much larger clone is one nucleotide away. The chain employs TRBV20-1 and TRBJ1-2, with 10 nucleotides matching TRBD1. CDR3 length: 13 residues. The V gene's germline CDR1 is DFQATT and CDR2 SNEGSKA (reference sequence). The CDR3 region has the DNA TGCGGTTCTCCCCCGGGACAGGGGTCTGGCTACACCTTC. This sequence encodes CGSPPGQGSGYTF.

This chain joins TRBV9 and TRBJ1-1, with D perhaps matching TRBD1 (5 bases). The germline V and J ends were trimmed by 0 bases and 5 bases, with 11 bases remaining between them. There are 14 residues in the CDR3. The V gene's germline CDR1 is SGDLS and CDR2 YYNGEE. CDR3 loop: CASSVVGWGTEAFF. The CDR3 DNA is TGTGCCAGCAGCGTAGTAGGATGGGGGACTGAAGCTTTCTTT. The full variable domain, its missing parts supplied by reference TRBV9 and TRBJ1-1, is DSGVTQTPKHLITATGQRVTLRCSPRSGDLSVYWYQQSLDQGLQFLIQYYNGEERAKGNILERFSAQQFPDLHSELNLSSLELGDSALYFCASSVVGWGTEAFFGQGTRLTVV.

This clonotype has a handful of counts. The V gene is TRBV7-6, the J gene TRBJ1-6; D is perhaps TRBD1 (5 bases). Deletions cut 1 base from V and 7 bases from J, with 11 bases between. Germline lookup yields CDR1 SGHVS and CDR2 FNYEAQ. CDR3 length: 15 amino acids. DNA for the CDR3: TGTGCCAGCAGCTTAGGCCCCGGGGGGAATTCACCCCTCCACTTT. It encodes CASSLGPGGNSPLHF. The full variable domain, completed using reference TRBV7-6 and TRBJ1-6, is GAGVSQSPRYKVTKRGQDVALRCDPISGHVSLYWYRQALGQGPEFLTYFNYEAQQDKSGLPNDRFSAERPEGSISTLTIQRTEQRDSAMYRCASSLGPGGNSPLHFGNGTRLTVT.

The chain links TRBV6-1 to TRBJ2-1; 12 bases match TRBD2. The CDR3 extends over 20 amino acids. Germline V lookup: CDR1 MNHNS, CDR2 SASEGT. After removal of 6 bases from V and 1 base from J, the junction contained 16 bases not matched to a gene. DNA for the CDR3: TGTGCCAGCAGCACCTCCCCAGGGGGACTAGCGGGCGAATCCTACAATGAGCAGTTCTTC. It is translated as CASSTSPGGLAGESYNEQFF.

This clonotype was seen a handful of times. This chain links TRBV10-3 with TRBJ2-5; TRBD2 matches at 9 bases. This CDR3 spans 16 amino acids. V was clipped by 0 bases and J by 5 bases; unmatched bases: 7. Germline CDR1 and CDR2: ENHRY and SYGVKD. CDR3 nucleotide sequence: TGTGCCATCAGTGAGTCGACTCTAGCGGGACGGGAGACCCAGTACTTC. Amino acids: CAISESTLAGRETQYF.

The rearrangement uses TRBV20-1 and TRBJ2-5, with 7 nucleotides matching TRBD1. This CDR3 has 16 residues. The V gene end was trimmed by 0 bases and the J gene end by 5 bases; junction bases not matched to a gene: 12. Germline V gives CDR1 DFQATT, CDR2 SNEGSKA (reference sequence). CDR3 DNA sequence: TGCAGTGCTAGAGATTCCAACAGGGGAGAAGGGGAGACCCAGTACTTC. Its translation is CSARDSNRGEGETQYF.

The chain is built from TRBV28 and TRBJ2-7; D may be TRBD1 (5 bases). The CDR3 totals 16 residues. CDR1 is MDHEN, CDR2 SYDVKM, per germline. The V and J ends lost 6 bases and 0 bases respectively, with 18 bases between them. The CDR3 sequence is CASSTTSGWDSYEQYF. CDR3 nucleotides: TGTGCCAGCAGCACGACTTCAGGGTGGGACTCCTACGAGCAGTACTTC.

This clonotype came up a few times. V usage is TRBV20-1 and J usage is TRBJ2-5; TRBD2 matches at 9 bases. From germline, CDR1 is DFQATT and CDR2 SNEGSKA (reference sequence). The length of the CDR3 is 13 residues. Trimming cost V 1 base and J 7 bases; bases outside gene matches: 4. As DNA, the CDR3 is TGCAGTGCTAGAGCTGGAGCGGGAGGGACCCAGTACTTC. It codes for CSARAGAGGTQYF.

The chain couples TRBV15 to TRBJ2-1, with D maybe TRBD1 (6 bases). The CDR3 runs to 14 residues. V dropped 3 bases and J dropped 4 bases, with 10 bases sitting between them. In germline, CDR1 is LNHNV, CDR2 YYDKDF (reference sequence). The CDR3 here is CATSSTGLYNEQFF. The DNA for the CDR3 is TGTGCCACCAGCAGCACAGGGCTGTACAATGAGCAGTTCTTC.

This clonotype was counted ten times or more. This sequence joins TRBV5-5 and TRBJ1-5, with D possibly being TRBD1 (5 bases). The CDR3 extends over 14 amino acids. Trimming left V 0 bases short and J 7 bases short, with 11 bases between. Germline V gives CDR1 SGHKS, CDR2 YYEKEE (reference sequence). CDR3: CASSLGQGDQPQHF. CDR3 sequence (DNA): TGTGCCAGCAGCTTGGGGCAGGGTGACCAGCCCCAGCATTTT.

The chain combines TRBV5-6 with TRBJ1-5; 8 nucleotides align to TRBD1. This CDR3 contains 16 residues. V was clipped by 4 bases and J by 4 bases; unmatched bases: 10. Germline values: CDR1 SGHDT, CDR2 YYEEEE. The CDR3 nucleotides read TGTGCCAGCAGCGTAAAACCGGGACAGGTAAATCAGCCCCAGCATTTT. It codes for CASSVKPGQVNQPQHF.

This clonotype was observed a few times. The chain employs TRBV30 and TRBJ2-7; a possible D gene is TRBD1 (6 bases). The germline V gene has CDR1 GTSNPN and CDR2 SVGIG (reference sequence). V gave up 4 bases and J gave up 3 bases, with 7 bases separating them. The CDR3 runs to 11 residues. This chain's CDR3 is CAWTQGYEQYF. As DNA, the CDR3 is TGTGCCTGGACACAGGGCTACGAGCAGTACTTC.

V is TRBV27 and J is TRBJ1-1; possible D gene TRBD1, 6 bases. V lost 0 bases and J lost 5, with 13 bases in between. The germline CDR1 and CDR2 sequences are MNHEY and SMNVEV (reference sequence). The CDR3 length is 15 residues. The CDR3 DNA reads as TGTGCCAGCAGTTTATCTACAGGGAGGAAGACTGAAGCTTTCTTT. Translation gives CASSLSTGRKTEAFF.

Here the CDR3 reads CASSGTASYEQYF. The CDR3 DNA sequence: TGTGCCAGCAGTGGGACAGCTTCCTACGAGCAGTACTTC. The J gene is TRBJ2-5, the V gene TRBV7-2; 7 nucleotides align to TRBD1. The end of the DNA fits TRBJ2-7 better, so the J call may be wrong. In germline, CDR1 is SGHTA, CDR2 FQGNSA. CDR3 length: 13 amino acids.

This clonotype was observed many times. This rearrangement joins TRBV20-1 to TRBJ2-3; D possibly corresponds to TRBD1 (6 bases). Trimming cost V 5 bases and J 2 bases, with 11 bases left between them. The CDR3 sequence is 13 residues long. CDR1 and CDR2 from the germline V gene are DFQATT and SNEGSKA (reference sequence). The chain's CDR3 is CSAHGQNTDTQYF. The CDR3 bases are TGCAGTGCTCACGGACAGAACACAGATACGCAGTATTTT.

The J gene is TRBJ2-1, the V gene TRBV4-3; 9 nucleotides agree with TRBD2. V shed 0 bases and J 7 bases; nucleotides not matched to a gene: 13. Germline CDR1 reads LGHNA; CDR2 reads YSLEER. This CDR3 contains 18 residues. The CDR3 loop reads CASSQDLFGVAGENEQFF. DNA for the CDR3: TGCGCCAGCAGCCAAGACTTGTTCGGGGTAGCGGGAGAGAATGAGCAGTTCTTC.